These T cell receptor beta chains were read from a single sample in a study of naive and memory T cell subsets. From the UMI-ligation and nested PCR reads, TCRdb called clonotypes with MiXCR, one entry per CDR3 protein. The sample yields roughly 130,000 distinct CDR3 sequences, roughly 32% seen once. Sequenced input: central memory CD4+ T cells from blood. The source of these receptors is a human donor in good health. Both conserved end residues are part of each CDR3. The D gene is left open where the match is weak. For some rows the clone size is stated as once, few or many, or as a class when expanded; others skip it.

J gene | V gene | clone size | D gene | CDR3 length | CDR3 DNA | CDR3 protein
TRBJ2-7 | TRBV30 | few | - | 15 | TGTGCCTGGAGTTTCTGGGCTAGCGTCTCCTACGAGCAGTACTTC | CAWSFWASVSYEQYF
TRBJ1-5 | TRBV6-1 | - | TRBD1 | 15 | TGTGCCAGCAGTGGACAGGGCTTTAGCAATCAGCCCCAGCATTTT | CASSGQGFSNQPQHF
TRBJ2-7 | TRBV7-6 | - | TRBD2 | 16 | TGTGCCAGCAGCCACGGGACTAGCGGGGTAACCTACGAGCAGTACTTC | CASSHGTSGVTYEQYF
TRBJ2-1 | TRBV7-2 | - | - | 16 | TGTGCCAGCAGCGTACGGACAAATCAGGAGTACAATGAGCAGTTCTTC | CASSVRTNQEYNEQFF
TRBJ2-3 | TRBV27 | - | TRBD2 | 16 | TGTGCCAGCAGTACGCCCCGGACTAGCGGCACAGATACGCAGTATTTT | CASSTPRTSGTDTQYF
TRBJ2-7 | TRBV7-8 | - | TRBD2 | 12 | TGTGCCAGCAGTAGGGAGGGTTACGAGCAGTACTTC | CASSREGYEQYF
TRBJ2-1 | TRBV28 | - | - | 16 | TGTGCCAGCAGTCGGGTCCACACAGGGTCCTACAATGAGCAGTTCTTC | CASSRVHTGSYNEQFF
TRBJ2-7 | TRBV28 | - | TRBD1 | 15 | TGTGCCAGCAGTTCCCAGGGGGCATTCGGCTACGAGCAGTACTTC | CASSSQGAFGYEQYF
TRBJ2-1 | TRBV5-6 | once | - | 12 | TGTGCCAGCGCCCCTGGCCCGGGTTCCGGGTTCTTC | CASAPGPGSGFF
TRBJ2-1 | TRBV12-3/TRBV12-4 | - | TRBD2 | 15 | TGTGCCAGCAGTCCCCCCACCGGGGGGAGGGGAGAGCAGTTCTTC | CASSPPTGGRGEQFF
TRBJ2-7 | TRBV5-1 | - | TRBD2 | 15 | TGCGCCAGCAGCTTACTTTGGCGCGGGAGTTACGAGCAGTACTTC | CASSLLWRGSYEQYF
TRBJ2-4 | TRBV7-2 | - | TRBD1 | 18 | TGTGCCAGCAGTAAAAAGCATCTGACAGGGGACCTAAGGGACATTCAGTACTTC | CASSKKHLTGDLRDIQYF
TRBJ2-1 | TRBV20-1 | - | TRBD2 | 15 | TGCAGTGCTAGTCGTGGGAGGGGATCCTACAATGAGCAGTTCTTC | CSASRGRGSYNEQFF
TRBJ1-2 | TRBV10-3 | few | - | 14 | TGTGCCATCAGTGAGTCAGCACAGTCCTATGGCTACACCTTC | CAISESAQSYGYTF
TRBJ2-6 | TRBV9 | - | TRBD1 | 18 | TGTGCCAGCAGCCCTGGGACAGGGGCCGGGATTGGGGCCAACGTCCTGACTTTC | CASSPGTGAGIGANVLTF
TRBJ1-2 | TRBV5-1 | - | - | 13 | TGCGCCAGCAGCCTGGGGTTGGTCTATGGCTACACCTTC | CASSLGLVYGYTF
TRBJ2-5 | TRBV20-1 | - | TRBD1 | 14 | TGCAGTGCTAGGCCGGGACAGGCGGCCGTGACCCAGTACTTC | CSARPGQAAVTQYF
TRBJ2-6 | TRBV7-2 | few | - | 16 | TGTGCCAGCAGCTTGCGGGGAAGCCTTGGGGCCAACGTCCTGACTTTC | CASSLRGSLGANVLTF
TRBJ2-1 | TRBV29-1 | few | - | 13 | TGCAGCGTTACTCCGGGGGTCTTAAATGAGCAGTTCTTC | CSVTPGVLNEQFF
TRBJ2-1 | TRBV5-1 | - | - | 15 | TGCGCCAGCAGCTTAGCGCCTAGCTCCTACAATGAGCAGTTCTTC | CASSLAPSSYNEQFF
TRBJ2-1 | TRBV4-3 | few | TRBD2 | 16 | TGCGCCAGCAGCCTTCGACTAGCGGGGGCCTACAATGAGCAGTTCTTC | CASSLRLAGAYNEQFF
TRBJ2-1 | TRBV7-9 | few | TRBD1 | 17 | TGTGCCAGCAGCATATACGGGCAGGGGGTGCTCGGAAGTGAGCAGTTCTTC | CASSIYGQGVLGSEQFF
TRBJ2-1 | TRBV3-1 | - | TRBD2 | 15 | TGTGCCAGCAGCCAAATAAGCGGGAGGGCAAATGAGCAGTTCTTC | CASSQISGRANEQFF
TRBJ1-6 | TRBV29-1 | - | TRBD1 | 14 | TGCAGCGTTGCTAGGGACAGTTATAATTCACCCCTCCACTTT | CSVARDSYNSPLHF
TRBJ2-3 | TRBV3-1 | few | - | 14 | TGTGCCAGCAGCAGGACTACCCGCACAGATACGCAGTATTTT | CASSRTTRTDTQYF
TRBJ1-5 | TRBV2 | few | - | 16 | TGTGCCAGCAGTCAAGGGTCAGCGTATAGCAATCAGCCCCAGCATTTT | CASSQGSAYSNQPQHF
TRBJ1-2 | TRBV28 | few | - | 14 | TGTGCCAGCAGTTTTTACGGAGGGGGCTATGGCTACACCTTC | CASSFYGGGYGYTF
TRBJ1-1 | TRBV9 | - | - | 13 | TGTGCCAGCAGCGTAATTGAGAACACTGAAGCTTTCTTT | CASSVIENTEAFF
TRBJ2-1 | TRBV6-6 | - | TRBD2 | 14 | TGTGCCAGCAGTCAGCGGGGGGACTACAATGAGCAGTTCTTC | CASSQRGDYNEQFF
TRBJ2-5 | TRBV7-2 | - | TRBD2 | 14 | TGTGCCAGCACCCCTAGCGGAGGCCAAGAGACCCAGTACTTC | CASTPSGGQETQYF
TRBJ2-3 | TRBV5-1 | - | TRBD2 | 17 | TGCGCCAGCAGCCGGGAGTTTGGGAGGGCCATTGAAGATACGCAGTATTTT | CASSREFGRAIEDTQYF